Below, 10 T cell receptor beta chains from the same sample are listed, as sequenced in a study of cytomegalovirus exposure and HLA in healthy donors. In the PCR, 60 Vbeta and 13 Jbeta primers were used. Data came from immunoSEQ multiplex PCR; TCRdb stores just in-frame clones and leaves some out. This table has 110,000 or so clones, around 77% appearing once. Specimen: PBMCs. These receptors were taken from a woman in her thirties in good health and CMV-seropositive.

The chain uses TRBV11-3 and TRBJ2-7; the D gene is possibly TRBD1 (5 bases). There are 14 residues in the CDR3. Germline values: CDR1 SGHNT, CDR2 YENEEA. V was trimmed by 5 bases and J by 3 bases, leaving 14 bases between them. CDR3 in amino acids: CASSEGAALYEQYF. CDR3 coding DNA: TGTGCCAGCAGCGAAGGGGCAGCCCTCTACGAGCAGTACTTC.

This clone was recorded a few times. The chain uses TRBV11-2 and TRBJ1-1; maybe TRBD1 (6 bases). There are 14 residues in the CDR3. With 5 bases removed from V and 5 bases from J, the gap between germline ends came to 15 bases. Per the germline V gene, CDR1 is SGHAT and CDR2 is FQNNGV. In DNA form, the CDR3 reads TGTGCCAGCAGCCAAAAGACAGGAGCTACTGAAGCTTTCTTT. It specifies CASSQKTGATEAFF.

This clone was observed a few times. CDR3 bases: TGTGCCAGCAGCTTAGAGGGGTTCGGTGAAGCTTTCTTT. Residues: CASSLEGFGEAFF. V and J are TRBV7-2 and TRBJ1-1; weak D call: TRBD1 (5 bases). The germline V gene has CDR1 SGHTA and CDR2 FQGNSA. CDR3 size: 13 residues. Trimming took 1 base from V and 7 from J, leaving 10 bases between them.

This clone has more than one count but fewer than ten. V usage is TRBV5-4 and J usage is TRBJ1-2, with TRBD1 as a possible D gene (6 bases). Deletions cut 3 bases from V and 4 bases from J, with 22 bases between. Germline V gene lookup returns CDR1 SGHNT and CDR2 YYREEE (reference sequence). This CDR3 region has 17 residues. The CDR3 reads CASSSGQQGRGIYGYTF. For the CDR3, the DNA is TGTGCCAGCAGCTCTGGACAGCAAGGGAGGGGGATCTATGGCTACACCTTC.

V gene TRBV4-2 combines with J gene TRBJ1-2; TRBD1 aligns across 7 bases. V lost 3 bases to trimming and J lost 5 bases; unmatched junction nucleotides: 6. Germline CDR1 LGHNA, CDR2 YNFKEQ. This CDR3 has 14 residues. The CDR3 region has the DNA TGTGCCAGCAGCCAGGGGACAGTACCTTATGGCTACACCTTC. Encoded protein: CASSQGTVPYGYTF.

The chain uses TRBV27 and TRBJ2-7; 7 bases line up with TRBD1. CDR1 and CDR2 (germline): MNHEY, SMNVEV (reference sequence). CDR3 length: 16 amino acids. V gave up 6 bases and J gave up 3 bases; unmatched junction bases: 14. CDR3 in DNA: TGTGCCAGCAGCCGATCGATGGGGACAGTGGTCTACGAGCAGTACTTC. The encoded protein is CASSRSMGTVVYEQYF.

The chain joins TRBV11-2 to TRBJ2-5, with D unclear. The CDR3 consists of 14 residues. V shed 4 bases and J shed 5 bases, with 14 bases lying between them. Germline V gene data show CDR1 as SGHAT and CDR2 as FQNNGV. The CDR3 sequence is CASSSRFPGETQYF. The CDR3 nucleotides read TGTGCCAGCAGCTCCCGTTTCCCCGGGGAGACCCAGTACTTC.

Regarding this clone: One end of the junction does not line up with germline, which may come from a read error. This chain uses TRBV30 with TRBJ1-4, with TRBD1 as a possible D gene (5 bases). This CDR3 contains 13 residues. The germline V gene encodes CDR1 GTSNPN and CDR2 SVGIG (reference sequence). DNA for the CDR3: TGTGCCCGGAGTGAAGGGGTTGGGGAAAAACTGTTTTTT. It specifies CARSEGVGEKLFF.

The genes are TRBV6-6 and TRBJ1-2, with 10 nucleotides matching TRBD1. Per the germline V gene, CDR1 is MNHNY and CDR2 is SVGAGI (reference sequence). The CDR3 is made up of 16 amino acids. V dropped 7 bases and J dropped 6; count of bases not matched to a gene: 14. The CDR3 spells CASINRDRGLGNGYTF. For the CDR3, the DNA is TGTGCCAGCATAAACCGGGACAGGGGTCTTGGGAATGGCTACACCTTC.

The V gene is TRBV18, the J gene TRBJ1-1; D is perhaps TRBD1 (5 bases). Deletions cut 2 bases from V and 7 bases from J, with 14 bases between. Germline loops: CDR1 KGHSH, CDR2 LQKENI. The CDR3 runs to 14 residues. This CDR3 is CASSPRWDSGEAFF. The CDR3 DNA reads TGTGCCAGCTCACCAAGGTGGGACTCAGGTGAAGCTTTCTTT.